This T cell receptor (beta chain) came from a study of response to subunit inactivated influenza vaccine. This clonotype was seen repeatedly, ten times or more. Antigen unknown. The CDR3 consists of 13 residues. V gave up 8 bases and J gave up 1 base; unmatched junction bases: 1. CDR1 and CDR2 (germline): MNHNS, SASEGT. Study conclusions and caveats: Authors suggested each seasonal flu vaccination may recruit only limited numbers of new T cells.

TCRdb independently ran MiXCR on the RT-PCR reads; one entry per CDR3 protein. The sample shows 400,000 to 650,000 distinct CDR3 sequences, 6% to 9% of them seen only once. This TCR was sampled from a man in his fifties or sixties who received an inactivated influenza vaccine. The rearrangement uses TRBV6-1 and TRBJ1-5; 8 bases line up with TRBD1. Here the sequenced sample was PBMCs from blood, taken around 25 months after vaccination. The CDR3 nucleotides are TGTGCCAGCCGGGACAGGAGCAATCAGCCCCAGCATTTT. This codes for CASRDRSNQPQHF.